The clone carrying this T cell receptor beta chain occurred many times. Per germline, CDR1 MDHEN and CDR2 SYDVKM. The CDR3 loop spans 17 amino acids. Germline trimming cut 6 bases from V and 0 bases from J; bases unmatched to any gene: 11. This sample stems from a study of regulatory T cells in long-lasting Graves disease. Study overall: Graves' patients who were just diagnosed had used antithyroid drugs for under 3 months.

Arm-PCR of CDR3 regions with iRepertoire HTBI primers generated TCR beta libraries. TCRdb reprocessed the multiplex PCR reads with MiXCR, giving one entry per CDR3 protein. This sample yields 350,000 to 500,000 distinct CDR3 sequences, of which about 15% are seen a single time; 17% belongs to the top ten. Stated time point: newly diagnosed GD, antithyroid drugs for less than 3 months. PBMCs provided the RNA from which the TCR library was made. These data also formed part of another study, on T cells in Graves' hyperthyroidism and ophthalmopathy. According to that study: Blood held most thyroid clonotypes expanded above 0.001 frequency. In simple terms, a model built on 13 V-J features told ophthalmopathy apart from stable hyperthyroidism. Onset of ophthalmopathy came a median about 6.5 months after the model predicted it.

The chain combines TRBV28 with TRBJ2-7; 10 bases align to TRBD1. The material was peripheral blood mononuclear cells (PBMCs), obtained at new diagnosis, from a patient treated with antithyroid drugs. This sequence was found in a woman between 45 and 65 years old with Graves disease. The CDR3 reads CASRVHWGQGSSYEQYF. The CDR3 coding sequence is TGTGCCAGCAGGGTCCACTGGGGACAGGGGAGCTCCTACGAGCAGTACTTC.